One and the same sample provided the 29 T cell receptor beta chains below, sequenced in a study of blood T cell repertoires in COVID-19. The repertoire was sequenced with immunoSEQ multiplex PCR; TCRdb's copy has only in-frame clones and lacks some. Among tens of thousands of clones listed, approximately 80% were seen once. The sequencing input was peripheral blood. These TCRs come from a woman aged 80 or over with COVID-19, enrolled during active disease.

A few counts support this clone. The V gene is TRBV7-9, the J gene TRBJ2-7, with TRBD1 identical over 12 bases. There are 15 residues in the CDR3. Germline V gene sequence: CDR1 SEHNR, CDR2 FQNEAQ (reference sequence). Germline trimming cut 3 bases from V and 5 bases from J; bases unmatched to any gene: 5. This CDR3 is CASSFRDRGPHEQYF. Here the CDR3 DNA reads TGTGCCAGCAGCTTCCGGGACAGGGGGCCCCACGAGCAGTACTTC.

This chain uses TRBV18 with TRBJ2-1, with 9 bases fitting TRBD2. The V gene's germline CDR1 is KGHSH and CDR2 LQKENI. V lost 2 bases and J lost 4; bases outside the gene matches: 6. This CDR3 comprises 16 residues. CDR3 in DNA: TGTGCCAGCTCACCAAGGGGCGGGAGGGAATACAATGAGCAGTTCTTC. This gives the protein CASSPRGGREYNEQFF.

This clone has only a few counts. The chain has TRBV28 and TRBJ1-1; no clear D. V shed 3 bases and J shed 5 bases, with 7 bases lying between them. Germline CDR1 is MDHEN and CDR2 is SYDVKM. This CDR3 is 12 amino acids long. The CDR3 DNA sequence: TGTGCCAGCAGTTTTGGAGGAACTGAAGCTTTCTTT. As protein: CASSFGGTEAFF.

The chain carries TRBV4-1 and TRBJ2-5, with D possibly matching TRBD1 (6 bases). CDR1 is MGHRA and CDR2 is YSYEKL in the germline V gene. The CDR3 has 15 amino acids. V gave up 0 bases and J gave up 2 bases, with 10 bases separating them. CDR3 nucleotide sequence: TGCGCCAGCAGCCAAGATGGAACAGGGCAAGAGACCCAGTACTTC. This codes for CASSQDGTGQETQYF.

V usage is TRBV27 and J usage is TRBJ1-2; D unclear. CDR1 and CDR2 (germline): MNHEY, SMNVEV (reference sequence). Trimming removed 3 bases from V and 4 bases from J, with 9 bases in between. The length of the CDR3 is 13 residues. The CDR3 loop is CASSLGGSYGYTF. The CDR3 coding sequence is TGTGCCAGCAGTTTGGGAGGTTCCTATGGCTACACCTTC.

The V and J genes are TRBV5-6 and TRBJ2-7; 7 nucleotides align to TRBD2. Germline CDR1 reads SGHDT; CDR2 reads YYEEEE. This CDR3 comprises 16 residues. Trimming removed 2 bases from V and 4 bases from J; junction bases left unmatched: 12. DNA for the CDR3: TGTGCCAGCAGCTTCGAGATGGGGACTAAATTTTACGAGCAGTACTTC. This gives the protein CASSFEMGTKFYEQYF. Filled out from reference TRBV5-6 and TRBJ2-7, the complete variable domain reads DAGVTQSPTHLIKTRGQQVTLRCSPKSGHDTVSWYQQALGQGPQFIFQYYEEEERQRGNFPDRFSGHQFPNYSSELNVNALLLGDSALYLCASSFEMGTKFYEQYFGPGTRLTVT.

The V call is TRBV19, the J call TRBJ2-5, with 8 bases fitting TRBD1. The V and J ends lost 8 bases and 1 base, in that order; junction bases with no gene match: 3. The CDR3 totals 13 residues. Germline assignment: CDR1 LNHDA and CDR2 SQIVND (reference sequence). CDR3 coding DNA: TGTGCCAGTGGACAGGGTACCCAAGAGACCCAGTACTTC. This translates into CASGQGTQETQYF.

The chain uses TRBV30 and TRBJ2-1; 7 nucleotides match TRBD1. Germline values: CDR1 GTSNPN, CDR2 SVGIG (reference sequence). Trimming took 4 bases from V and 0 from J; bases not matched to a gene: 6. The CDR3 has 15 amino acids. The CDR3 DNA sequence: TGTGCCTGGACCCACAGGGGAAGCTCCTACAATGAGCAGTTCTTC. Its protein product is CAWTHRGSSYNEQFF.

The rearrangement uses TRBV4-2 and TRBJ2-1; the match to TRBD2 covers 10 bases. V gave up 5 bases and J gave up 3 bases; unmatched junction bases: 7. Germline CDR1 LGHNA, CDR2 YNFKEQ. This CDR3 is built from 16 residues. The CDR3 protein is CASSGPGTSDYNEQFF. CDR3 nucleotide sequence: TGTGCCAGCAGCGGTCCCGGGACTAGCGACTACAATGAGCAGTTCTTC.

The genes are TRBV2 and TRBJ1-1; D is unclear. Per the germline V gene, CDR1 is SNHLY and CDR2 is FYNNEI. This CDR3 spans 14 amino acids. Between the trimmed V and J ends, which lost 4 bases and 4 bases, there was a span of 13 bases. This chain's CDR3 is CASSVGGSLTEAFF. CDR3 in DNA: TGTGCCAGCAGTGTTGGTGGGAGTCTCACTGAAGCTTTCTTT.

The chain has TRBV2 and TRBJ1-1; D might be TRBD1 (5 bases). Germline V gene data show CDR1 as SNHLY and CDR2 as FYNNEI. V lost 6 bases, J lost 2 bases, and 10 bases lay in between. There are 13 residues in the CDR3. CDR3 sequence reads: CASSVQENTEAFF. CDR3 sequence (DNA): TGTGCCAGCAGCGTACAGGAAAACACTGAAGCTTTCTTT. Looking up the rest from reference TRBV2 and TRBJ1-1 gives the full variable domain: EPEVTQTPSHQVTQMGQEVILRCVPISNHLYFYWYRQILGQKVEFLVSFYNNEISEKSEIFDDQFSVERPDGSNFTLKIRSTKLEDSAMYFCASSVQENTEAFFGQGTRLTVV.

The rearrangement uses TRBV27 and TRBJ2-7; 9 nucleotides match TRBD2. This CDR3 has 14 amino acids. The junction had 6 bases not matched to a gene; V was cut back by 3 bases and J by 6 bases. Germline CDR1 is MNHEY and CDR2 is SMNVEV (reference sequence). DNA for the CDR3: TGTGCCAGCAGTTTGGGACTAGCTCCGGGCGAGCAGTACTTC. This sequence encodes CASSLGLAPGEQYF.

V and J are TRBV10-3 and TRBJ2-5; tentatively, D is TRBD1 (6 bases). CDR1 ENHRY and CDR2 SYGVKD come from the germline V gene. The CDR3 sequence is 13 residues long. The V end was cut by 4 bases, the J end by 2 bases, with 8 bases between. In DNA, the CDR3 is TGTGCCATCAGTGGGGGGCCTCAAGAGACCCAGTACTTC. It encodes CAISGGPQETQYF.

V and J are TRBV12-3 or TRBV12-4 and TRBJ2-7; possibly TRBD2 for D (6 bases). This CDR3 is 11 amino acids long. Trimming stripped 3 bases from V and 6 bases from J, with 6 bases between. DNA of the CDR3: TGTGCCAGCAGTTTCGGGAGCGAGCAGTACTTC. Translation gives CASSFGSEQYF.

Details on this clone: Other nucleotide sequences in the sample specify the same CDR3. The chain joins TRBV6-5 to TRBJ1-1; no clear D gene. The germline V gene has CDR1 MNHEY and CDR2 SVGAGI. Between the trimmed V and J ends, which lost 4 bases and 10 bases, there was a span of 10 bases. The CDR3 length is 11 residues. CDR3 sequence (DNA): TGTGCCAGCAGTTCTAGGGCGGGAGCTTTCTTT. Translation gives CASSSRAGAFF.

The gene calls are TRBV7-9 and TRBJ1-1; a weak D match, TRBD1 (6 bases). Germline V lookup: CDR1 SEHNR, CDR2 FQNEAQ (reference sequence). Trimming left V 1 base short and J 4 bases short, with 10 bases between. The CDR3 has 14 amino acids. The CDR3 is CASSLVGAGTEAFF. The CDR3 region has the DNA TGTGCCAGCAGCTTAGTGGGGGCCGGCACTGAAGCTTTCTTT.

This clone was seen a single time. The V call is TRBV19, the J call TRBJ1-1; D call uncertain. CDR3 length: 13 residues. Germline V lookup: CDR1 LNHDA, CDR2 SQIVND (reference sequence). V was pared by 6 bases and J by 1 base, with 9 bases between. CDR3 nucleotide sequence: TGTGCCAGTAGAAAGGACTGGAACACTGAAGCTTTCTTT. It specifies CASRKDWNTEAFF.

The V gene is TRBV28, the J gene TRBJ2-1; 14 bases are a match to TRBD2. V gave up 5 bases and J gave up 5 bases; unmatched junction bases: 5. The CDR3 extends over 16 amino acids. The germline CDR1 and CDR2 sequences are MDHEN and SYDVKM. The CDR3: CASSQSGLAGDNEQFF. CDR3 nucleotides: TGTGCCAGCAGTCAGTCGGGACTAGCGGGAGACAATGAGCAGTTCTTC.

Here the CDR3 reads CASTGLAGEADTQYF. The CDR3 DNA sequence: TGTGCCAGCACCGGACTAGCGGGAGAGGCAGATACGCAGTATTTT. The chain has TRBV6-5 and TRBJ2-3, with 13 positions matching TRBD2. The length of the CDR3 is 15 residues. Germline V gene data show CDR1 as MNHEY and CDR2 as SVGAGI. Trimming removed 7 bases from V and 4 bases from J; junction bases left unmatched: 5.

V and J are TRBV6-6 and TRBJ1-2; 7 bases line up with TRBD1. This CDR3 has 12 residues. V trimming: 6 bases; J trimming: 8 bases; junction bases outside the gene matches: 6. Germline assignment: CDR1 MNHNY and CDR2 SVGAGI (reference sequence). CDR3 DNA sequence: TGTGCCAGCAGCGACAGGGAGAACGGCTACACCTTC. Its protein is CASSDRENGYTF.

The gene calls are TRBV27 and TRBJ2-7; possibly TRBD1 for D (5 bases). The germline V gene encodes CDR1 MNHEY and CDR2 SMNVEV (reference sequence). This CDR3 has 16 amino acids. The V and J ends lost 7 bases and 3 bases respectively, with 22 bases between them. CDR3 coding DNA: TGTGCCAGCACCTTACTGCAAGGGGTGTCGGGCTACGAGCAGTACTTC. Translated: CASTLLQGVSGYEQYF.

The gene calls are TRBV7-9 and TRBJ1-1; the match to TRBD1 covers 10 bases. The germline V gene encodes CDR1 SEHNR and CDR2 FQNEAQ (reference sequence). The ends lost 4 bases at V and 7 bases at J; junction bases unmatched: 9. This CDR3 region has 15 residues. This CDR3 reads CASSSPGTGVSEAFF. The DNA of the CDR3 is TGTGCCAGCAGCTCGCCCGGGACAGGGGTTAGTGAAGCTTTCTTT.

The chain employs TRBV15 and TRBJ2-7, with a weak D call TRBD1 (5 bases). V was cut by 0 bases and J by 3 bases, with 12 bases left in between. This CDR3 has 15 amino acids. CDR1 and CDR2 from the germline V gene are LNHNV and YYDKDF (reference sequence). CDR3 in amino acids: CATSRDGTGIYEQYF. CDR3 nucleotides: TGTGCCACCAGCAGAGATGGTACAGGTATCTACGAGCAGTACTTC.

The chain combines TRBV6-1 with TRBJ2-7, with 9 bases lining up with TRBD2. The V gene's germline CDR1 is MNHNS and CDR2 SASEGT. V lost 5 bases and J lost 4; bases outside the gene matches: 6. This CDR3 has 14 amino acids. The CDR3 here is CASSPSSGTYEQYF. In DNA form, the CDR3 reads TGTGCCAGCAGTCCCTCTAGCGGGACGTACGAGCAGTACTTC.

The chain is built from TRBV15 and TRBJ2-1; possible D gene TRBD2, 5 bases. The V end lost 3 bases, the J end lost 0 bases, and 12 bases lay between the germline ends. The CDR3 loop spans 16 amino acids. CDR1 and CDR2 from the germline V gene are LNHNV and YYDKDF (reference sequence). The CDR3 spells CATSRERNVSYNEQFF. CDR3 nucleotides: TGTGCCACCAGCAGGGAGCGGAATGTCTCCTACAATGAGCAGTTCTTC.

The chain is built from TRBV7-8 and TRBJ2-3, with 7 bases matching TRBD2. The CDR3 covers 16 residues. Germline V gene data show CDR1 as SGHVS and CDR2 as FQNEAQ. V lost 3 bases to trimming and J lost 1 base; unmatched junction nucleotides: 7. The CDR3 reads CASSFGLVGGTDTQYF. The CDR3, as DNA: TGTGCCAGCAGCTTCGGACTAGTCGGGGGCACAGATACGCAGTATTTT.

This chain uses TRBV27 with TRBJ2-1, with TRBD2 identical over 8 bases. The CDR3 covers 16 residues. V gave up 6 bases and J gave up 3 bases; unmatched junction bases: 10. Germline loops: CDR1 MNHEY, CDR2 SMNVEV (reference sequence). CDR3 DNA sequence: TGTGCCAGCAGAACGATAGCGGGGAGGCGCTACAATGAGCAGTTCTTC. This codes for CASRTIAGRRYNEQFF.

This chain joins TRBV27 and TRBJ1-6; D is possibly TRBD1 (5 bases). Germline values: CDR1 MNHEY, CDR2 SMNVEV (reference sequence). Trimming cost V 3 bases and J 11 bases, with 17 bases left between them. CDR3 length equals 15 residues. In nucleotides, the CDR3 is TGTGCCAGCAGTTTCCGGGCAGGGTGGGGCACACCCCTCCACTTT. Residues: CASSFRAGWGTPLHF.

CDR3 sequence (DNA): TGTGCCAGCAGTTACTCCGGTCACAGGGGAGATGGCTACACCTTC. Translated, it gives CASSYSGHRGDGYTF. V and J are TRBV6-5 and TRBJ1-2, with 7 bases lining up with TRBD1. CDR3 length: 15 residues. Per the germline V gene, CDR1 is MNHEY and CDR2 is SVGAGI. V lost 0 bases, J lost 6 bases, and 7 bases stayed unmatched.